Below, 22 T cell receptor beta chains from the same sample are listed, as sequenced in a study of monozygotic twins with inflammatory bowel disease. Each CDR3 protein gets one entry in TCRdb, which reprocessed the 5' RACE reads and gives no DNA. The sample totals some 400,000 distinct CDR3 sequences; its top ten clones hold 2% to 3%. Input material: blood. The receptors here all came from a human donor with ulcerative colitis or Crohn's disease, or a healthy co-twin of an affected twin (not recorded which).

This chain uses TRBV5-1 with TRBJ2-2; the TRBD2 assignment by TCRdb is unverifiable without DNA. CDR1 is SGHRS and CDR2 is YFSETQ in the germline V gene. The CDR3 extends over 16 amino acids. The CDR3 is CASSGLAGANTGELFF.

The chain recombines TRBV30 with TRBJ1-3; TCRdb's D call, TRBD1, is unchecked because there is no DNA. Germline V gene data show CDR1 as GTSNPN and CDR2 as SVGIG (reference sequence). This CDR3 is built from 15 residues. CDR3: CAWSMKGVRGNTIYF.

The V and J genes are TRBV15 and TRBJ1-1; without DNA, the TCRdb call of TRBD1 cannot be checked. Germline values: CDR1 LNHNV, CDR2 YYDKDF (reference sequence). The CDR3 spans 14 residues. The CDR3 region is CATSSYRDDAEAFF.

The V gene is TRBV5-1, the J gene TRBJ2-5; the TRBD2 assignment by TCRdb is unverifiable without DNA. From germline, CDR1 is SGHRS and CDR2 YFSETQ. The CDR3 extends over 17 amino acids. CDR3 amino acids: CASSLLAGALFQETQYF.

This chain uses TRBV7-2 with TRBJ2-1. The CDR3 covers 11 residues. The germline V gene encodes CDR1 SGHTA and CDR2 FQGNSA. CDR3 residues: CASSFSYEQFF.

CDR3 residues: CAIRGREEEELFF. V is TRBV10-3 and J is TRBJ2-2; TCRdb proposes TRBD2, but this gene call is untestable without DNA. Germline-derived CDR1 and CDR2 are ENHRY and SYGVKD. The CDR3 consists of 13 residues.

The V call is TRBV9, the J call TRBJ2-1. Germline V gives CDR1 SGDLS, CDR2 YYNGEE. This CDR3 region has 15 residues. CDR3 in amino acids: CASSGSGSSYNEQFF.

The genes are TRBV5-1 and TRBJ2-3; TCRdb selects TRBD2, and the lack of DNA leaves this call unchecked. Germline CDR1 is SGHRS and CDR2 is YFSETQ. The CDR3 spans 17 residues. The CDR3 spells CASSLGSGGTGTDTQYF.

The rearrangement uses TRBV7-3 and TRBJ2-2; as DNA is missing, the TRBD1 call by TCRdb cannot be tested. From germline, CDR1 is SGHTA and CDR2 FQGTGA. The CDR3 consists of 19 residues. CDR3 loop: CASSPRTQRLSGFTGELFF.

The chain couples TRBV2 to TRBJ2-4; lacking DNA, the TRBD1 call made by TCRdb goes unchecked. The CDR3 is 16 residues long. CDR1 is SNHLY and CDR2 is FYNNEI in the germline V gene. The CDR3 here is CASSEGQGRDKNIQYF. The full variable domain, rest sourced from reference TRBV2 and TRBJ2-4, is EPEVTQTPSHQVTQMGQEVILRCVPISNHLYFYWYRQILGQKVEFLVSFYNNEISEKSEIFDDQFSVERPDGSNFTLKIRSTKLEDSAMYFCASSEGQGRDKNIQYFGAGTRLSVL.

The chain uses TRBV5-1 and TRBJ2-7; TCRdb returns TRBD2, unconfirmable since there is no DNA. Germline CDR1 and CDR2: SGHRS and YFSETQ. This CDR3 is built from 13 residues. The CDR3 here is CASSLDGPGEQYF. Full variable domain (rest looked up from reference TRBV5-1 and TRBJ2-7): KAGVTQTPRYLIKTRGQQVTLSCSPISGHRSVSWYQQTPGQGLQFLFEYFSETQRNKGNFPGRFSGRQFSNSRSEMNVSTLELGDSALYLCASSLDGPGEQYFGPGTRLTVT.

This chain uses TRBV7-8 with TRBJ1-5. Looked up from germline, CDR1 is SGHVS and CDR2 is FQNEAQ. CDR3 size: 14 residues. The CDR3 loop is CASSLGGTDQPQHF.

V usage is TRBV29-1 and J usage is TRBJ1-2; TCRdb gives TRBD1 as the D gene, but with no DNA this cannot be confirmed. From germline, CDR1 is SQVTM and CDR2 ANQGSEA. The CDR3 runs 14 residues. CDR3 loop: CSVTGDSSDYGYTF.

CDR3 region: CASSLEAGIGQPQHF. This sequence joins TRBV7-2 and TRBJ1-5; no DNA is available, so the TRBD1 call from TCRdb remains unchecked. Germline V CDR1 and CDR2: SGHTA, FQGNSA. This CDR3 region has 15 residues. The full variable domain, its missing parts supplied by reference TRBV7-2 and TRBJ1-5, is GAGVSQSPSNKVTEKGKDVELRCDPISGHTALYWYRQSLGQGLEFLIYFQGNSAPDKSGLPSDRFSAERTGGSVSTLTIQRTQQEDSAVYLCASSLEAGIGQPQHFGDGTRLSIL.

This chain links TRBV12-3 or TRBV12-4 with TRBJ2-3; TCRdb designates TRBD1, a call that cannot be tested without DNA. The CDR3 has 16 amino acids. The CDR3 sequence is CASSPGQGLAIDTQYF.

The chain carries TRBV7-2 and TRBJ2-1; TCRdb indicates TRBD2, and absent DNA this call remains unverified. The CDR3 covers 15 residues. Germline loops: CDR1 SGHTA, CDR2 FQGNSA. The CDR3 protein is CASSSRPGTSGRAVF. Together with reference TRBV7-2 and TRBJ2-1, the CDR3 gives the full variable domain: GAGVSQSPSNKVTEKGKDVELRCDPISGHTALYWYRQSLGQGLEFLIYFQGNSAPDKSGLPSDRFSAERTGGSVSTLTIQRTQQEDSAVYLCASSSRPGTSGRAVFGPGTRLTVL.

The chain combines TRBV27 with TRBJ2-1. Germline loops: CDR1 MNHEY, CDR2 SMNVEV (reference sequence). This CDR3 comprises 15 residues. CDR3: CASSSIIGSYNEQFF.

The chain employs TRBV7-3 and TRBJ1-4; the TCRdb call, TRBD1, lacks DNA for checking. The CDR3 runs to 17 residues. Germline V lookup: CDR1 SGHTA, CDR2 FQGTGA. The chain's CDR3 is CASSPLTGEMANEKLFF.

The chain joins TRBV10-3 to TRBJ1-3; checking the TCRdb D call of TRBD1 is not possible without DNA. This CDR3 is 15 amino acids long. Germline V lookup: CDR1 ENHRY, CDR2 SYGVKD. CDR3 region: CAISPQGLSGNTIYF.

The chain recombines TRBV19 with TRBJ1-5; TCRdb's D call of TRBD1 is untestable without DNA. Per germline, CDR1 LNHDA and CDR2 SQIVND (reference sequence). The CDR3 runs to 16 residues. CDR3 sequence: CASSPKDRGLYQPQHF.

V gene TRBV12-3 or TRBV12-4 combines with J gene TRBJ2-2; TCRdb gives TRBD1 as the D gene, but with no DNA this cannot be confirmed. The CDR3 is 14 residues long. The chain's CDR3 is CASSRGPGTGELFF.

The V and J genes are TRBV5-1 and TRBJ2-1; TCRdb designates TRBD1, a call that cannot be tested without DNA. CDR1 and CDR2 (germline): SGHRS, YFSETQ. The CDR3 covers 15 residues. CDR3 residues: CASSPLSRGVTEQFF.